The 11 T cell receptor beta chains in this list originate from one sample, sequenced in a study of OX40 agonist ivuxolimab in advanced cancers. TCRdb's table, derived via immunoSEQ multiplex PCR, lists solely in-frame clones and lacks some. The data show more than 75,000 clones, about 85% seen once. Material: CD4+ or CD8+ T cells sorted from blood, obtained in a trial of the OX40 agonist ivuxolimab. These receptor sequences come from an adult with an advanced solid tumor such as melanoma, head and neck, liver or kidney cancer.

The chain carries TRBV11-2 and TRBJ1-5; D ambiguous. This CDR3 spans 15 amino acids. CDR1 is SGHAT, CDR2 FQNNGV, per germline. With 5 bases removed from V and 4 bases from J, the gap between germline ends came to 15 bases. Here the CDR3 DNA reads TGTGCCAGCAGCCAATCCCCTTTTCCTAATCAGCCCCAGCATTTT. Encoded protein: CASSQSPFPNQPQHF.

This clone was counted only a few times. CDR3: CASSINYQYSNQPQHF. CDR3 DNA: TGTGCCAGTAGTATAAATTATCAGTATAGCAATCAGCCCCAGCATTTT. The chain uses TRBV19 and TRBJ1-5; no clear D. Germline CDR1 reads LNHDA; CDR2 reads SQIVND (reference sequence). The CDR3 has 16 residues. V was cut by 2 bases and J by 0 bases, with 11 bases left in between.

CDR3 in DNA: TGCAGCGTTCAAGGTACCTACAATGAGCAGTTCTTC. Amino acids: CSVQGTYNEQFF. The rearrangement joins TRBV29-1 to TRBJ2-1; the D is unclear. This CDR3 region has 12 residues. Germline V gene sequence: CDR1 SQVTM, CDR2 ANQGSEA. The germline V and J ends were trimmed by 5 bases and 2 bases, with 7 bases remaining between them.

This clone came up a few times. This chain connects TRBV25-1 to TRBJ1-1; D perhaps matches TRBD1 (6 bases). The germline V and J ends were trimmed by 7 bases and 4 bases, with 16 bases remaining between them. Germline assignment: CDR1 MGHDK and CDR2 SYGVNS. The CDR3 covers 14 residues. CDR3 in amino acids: CASMRARGGTEAFF. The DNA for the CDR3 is TGTGCCAGCATGAGGGCGAGGGGGGGCACTGAAGCTTTCTTT.

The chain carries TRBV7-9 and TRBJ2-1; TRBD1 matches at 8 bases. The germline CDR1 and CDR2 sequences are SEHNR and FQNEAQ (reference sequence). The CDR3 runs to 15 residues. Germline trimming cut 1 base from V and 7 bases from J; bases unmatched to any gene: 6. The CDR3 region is CASSLVQGGANEQFF. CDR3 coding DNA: TGTGCCAGCAGCTTAGTACAGGGGGGCGCAAATGAGCAGTTCTTC.

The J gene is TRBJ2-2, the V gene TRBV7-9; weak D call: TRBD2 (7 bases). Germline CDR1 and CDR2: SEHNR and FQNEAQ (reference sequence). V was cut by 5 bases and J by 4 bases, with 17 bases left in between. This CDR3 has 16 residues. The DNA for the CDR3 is TGTGCCAGCAGCCCGGGGGGCTTGCTCCTCACCGGGGAGCTGTTTTTT. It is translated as CASSPGGLLLTGELFF.

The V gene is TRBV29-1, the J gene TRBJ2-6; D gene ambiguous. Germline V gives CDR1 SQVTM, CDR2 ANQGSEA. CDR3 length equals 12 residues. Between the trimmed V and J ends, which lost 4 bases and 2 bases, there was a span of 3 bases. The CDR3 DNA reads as TGCAGCGTTGTCGCTGGGGCCAACGTCCTGACTTTC. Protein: CSVVAGANVLTF.

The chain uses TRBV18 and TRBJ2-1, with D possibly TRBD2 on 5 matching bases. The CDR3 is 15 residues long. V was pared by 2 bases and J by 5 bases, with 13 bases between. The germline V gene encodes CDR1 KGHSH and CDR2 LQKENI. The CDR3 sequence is CASSPGGVKNNEQFF. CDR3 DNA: TGTGCCAGCTCACCAGGAGGAGTAAAGAACAATGAGCAGTTCTTC.

Here the CDR3 DNA reads TGTGCCAGCAGCTTTGGCTCCTACAATGAGCAGTTCTTC. Protein product: CASSFGSYNEQFF. V and J are TRBV11-1 and TRBJ2-1; the D is unclear. V was trimmed by 3 bases and J by 0 bases, leaving 3 bases between them. Germline values: CDR1 SGHAT, CDR2 FQDESV (reference sequence). This CDR3 comprises 13 residues.

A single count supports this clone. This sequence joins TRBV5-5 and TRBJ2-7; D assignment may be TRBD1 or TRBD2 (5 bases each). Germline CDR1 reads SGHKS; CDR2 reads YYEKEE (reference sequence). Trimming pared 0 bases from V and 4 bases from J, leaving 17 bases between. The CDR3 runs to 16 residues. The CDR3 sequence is CASSLGWGTDNYEQYF. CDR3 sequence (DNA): TGTGCCAGCAGCTTGGGTTGGGGGACGGATAATTACGAGCAGTACTTC. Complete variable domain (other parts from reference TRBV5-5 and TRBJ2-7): DAGVTQSPTHLIKTRGQQVTLRCSPISGHKSVSWYQQVLGQGPQFIFQYYEKEERGRGNFPDRFSARQFPNYSSELNVNALLLGDSALYLCASSLGWGTDNYEQYFGPGTRLTVT.

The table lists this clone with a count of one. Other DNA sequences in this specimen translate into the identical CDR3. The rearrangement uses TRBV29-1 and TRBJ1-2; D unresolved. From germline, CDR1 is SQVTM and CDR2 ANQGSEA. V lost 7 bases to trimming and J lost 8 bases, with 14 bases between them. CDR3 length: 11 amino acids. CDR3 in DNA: TGCAGCGCGGACGGAGGGTACGGCTACACCTTC. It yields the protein CSADGGYGYTF.